This TCR beta chain was captured in a study of cytomegalovirus exposure and HLA in healthy donors. On this clone: The identical CDR3 is also encoded by other nucleotide sequences in the sample.

Primers: 60 Vbeta forward and 13 Jbeta reverse. Assay: immunoSEQ multiplex PCR; the TCRdb copy retains only in-frame clones and omits some. The sample lists roughly 100,000 clones; roughly two thirds were seen once. With 1 base removed from V and 5 bases from J, the gap between germline ends came to 14 bases. Germline CDR1 KGHSY, CDR2 FQNENV. This CDR3 comprises 15 residues. The V gene is TRBV16, the J gene TRBJ1-1; no definite D call. Sequencing used PBMCs. The clonotype comes from a female donor in good health and CMV-seronegative. CDR3 amino acids: CASSQLAPGSTEAFF. The CDR3 bases are TGTGCCAGCAGCCAATTAGCCCCCGGTAGTACTGAAGCTTTCTTT. Full variable domain (outside the CDR3, taken from reference TRBV16 and TRBJ1-1): GEEVAQTPKHLVRGEGQKAKLYCAPIKGHSYVFWYQQVLKNEFKFLISFQNENVFDETGMPKERFSAKCLPNSPCSLEIQATKLEDSAVYFCASSQLAPGSTEAFFGQGTRLTVV.